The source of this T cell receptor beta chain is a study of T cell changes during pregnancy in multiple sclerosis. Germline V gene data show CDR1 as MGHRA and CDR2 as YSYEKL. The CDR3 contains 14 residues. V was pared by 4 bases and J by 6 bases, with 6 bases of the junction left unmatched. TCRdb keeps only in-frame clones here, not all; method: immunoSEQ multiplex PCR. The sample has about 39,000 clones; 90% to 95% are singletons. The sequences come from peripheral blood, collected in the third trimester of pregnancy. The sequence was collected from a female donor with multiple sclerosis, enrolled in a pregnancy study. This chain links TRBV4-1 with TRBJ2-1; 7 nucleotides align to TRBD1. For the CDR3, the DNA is TGCGCCAGCAGCCCCCGACAGGGCAGCAATGAGCAGTTCTTC. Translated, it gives CASSPRQGSNEQFF.